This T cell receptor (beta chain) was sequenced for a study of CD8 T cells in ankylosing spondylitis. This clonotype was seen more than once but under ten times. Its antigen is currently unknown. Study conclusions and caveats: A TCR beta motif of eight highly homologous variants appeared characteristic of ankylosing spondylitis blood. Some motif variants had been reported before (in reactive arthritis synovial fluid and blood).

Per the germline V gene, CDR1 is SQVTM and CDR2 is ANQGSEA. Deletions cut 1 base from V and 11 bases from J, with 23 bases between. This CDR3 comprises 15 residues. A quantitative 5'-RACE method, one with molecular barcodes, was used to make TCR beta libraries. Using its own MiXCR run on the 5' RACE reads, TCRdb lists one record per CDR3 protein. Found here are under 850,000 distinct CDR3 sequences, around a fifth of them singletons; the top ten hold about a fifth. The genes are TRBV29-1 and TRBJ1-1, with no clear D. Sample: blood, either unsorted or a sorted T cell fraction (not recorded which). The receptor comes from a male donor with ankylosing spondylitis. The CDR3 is CSVEGGRGYGPDAFF. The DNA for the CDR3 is TGCAGCGTTGAAGGAGGACGGGGATATGGTCCCGACGCTTTCTTT.